A selection of T cell receptor beta chains follows, all from one sample in a study of cytomegalovirus exposure and HLA in healthy donors. Sequenced by immunoSEQ multiplex PCR; TCRdb stores in-frame clones only, minus some. The table has 150,000 to 200,000 clones, 80% seen once. The specimen was PBMCs. The receptor source for this set is a girl aged 5-17 years in good health and CMV-seropositive. Both conserved end residues are part of each CDR3. The D gene is left open where the match is weak. The size entry is marked missing in some rows and otherwise reads once, few, many or a size class.

>-|17|-|TRBV4-3|TRBJ1-3
CASSQDIAELSGNTIYF
TGCGCCAGCAGCCAAGATATCGCGGAACTCTCTGGAAACACCATATATTTT
>once|13|-|TRBV10-1|TRBJ1-1
CASREGLGTEAFF
TGCGCCAGCAGAGAGGGACTGGGCACTGAAGCTTTCTTT
>-|13|TRBD1|TRBV27|TRBJ1-2
CASSLTGIYGYTF
TGTGCCAGCAGTTTGACAGGGATCTATGGCTACACCTTC
>-|13|-|TRBV4-1|TRBJ2-2
CASSFANTGELFF
TGCGCCAGCAGCTTCGCGAACACCGGGGAGCTGTTTTTT
>few|13|-|TRBV11-2|TRBJ1-1
CASSLSWSTEAFF
TGTGCCAGCAGCCTATCGTGGAGCACTGAAGCTTTCTTT
>-|13|-|TRBV19|TRBJ1-2
CASSPDSLYGYTF
TGTGCCAGTAGTCCGGACTCCCTCTATGGCTACACCTTC
>-|14|-|TRBV2|TRBJ2-5
CASSERTFQETQYF
TGTGCCAGCAGTGAAAGGACTTTCCAAGAGACCCAGTACTTC
>-|17|-|TRBV14|TRBJ1-5
CAGNPRARRGSNQPQHF
TGTGCCGGAAACCCTCGAGCGAGGCGCGGGAGCAATCAGCCCCAGCATTTT
>-|16|TRBD2|TRBV4-3|TRBJ2-7
CASSQDGVAGDYEQYF
TGCGCCAGCAGCCAAGATGGGGTAGCGGGGGATTACGAGCAGTACTTC
>-|13|-|TRBV5-1|TRBJ1-2
CASSLGQNYGYTF
TGCGCCAGCAGCTTGGGGCAGAACTATGGCTACACCTTC
>-|16|-|TRBV5-6|TRBJ1-6
CASSFQGFPYNSPLHF
TGTGCCAGCAGCTTCCAGGGTTTCCCCTATAATTCACCCCTCCACTTT
>-|16|-|TRBV15|TRBJ2-5
CATSRDGWRPQETQYF
TGTGCCACCAGCAGAGATGGATGGCGGCCCCAAGAGACCCAGTACTTC
>once|12|-|TRBV30|TRBJ1-4
CAWGPGGEKLFF
TGTGCCTGGGGGCCAGGTGGGGAAAAACTGTTTTTT
>-|15|-|TRBV6-1|TRBJ1-5
CASRLVGSSNQPQHF
TGTGCCAGCAGATTGGTCGGGTCTAGCAATCAGCCCCAGCATTTT
>-|14|-|TRBV18|TRBJ2-7
CASSLGEVFYEQYF
TGTGCCAGCTCGCTGGGGGAGGTCTTCTACGAGCAGTACTTC
>-|16|TRBD2|TRBV5-1|TRBJ2-2
CASSLGLAGGSGELFF
TGCGCCAGCAGCCTTGGACTAGCGGGAGGGAGCGGGGAGCTGTTTTTT
>-|15|TRBD2|TRBV19|TRBJ2-2
CASRSSGGNTGELFF
TGTGCCAGTAGATCAAGCGGGGGGAACACCGGGGAGCTGTTTTTT
>-|15|TRBD2|TRBV7-3|TRBJ2-7
CASSLDRSGVYEQYF
TGTGCCAGCAGTTTAGACCGTAGCGGGGTCTACGAGCAGTACTTC
>few|15|-|TRBV19|TRBJ2-7
CASSGRWGGSYEQYF
TGTGCCAGTAGTGGCAGGTGGGGAGGCTCCTACGAGCAGTACTTC
>-|16|-|TRBV4-1|TRBJ1-1
CASSQESGRRNTEAFF
TGCGCCAGCAGCCAAGAATCCGGGAGACGGAACACTGAAGCTTTCTTT
>few|14|-|TRBV27|TRBJ2-7
CASSTGNFDYEQYF
TGTGCCAGCAGTACAGGGAATTTTGACTACGAGCAGTACTTC
>-|13|-|TRBV7-6|TRBJ1-1
CASSLSRSTEAFF
TGTGCCAGCAGCTTATCCCGGTCCACTGAAGCTTTCTTT
>-|16|-|TRBV4-1|TRBJ2-5
CASSQPDSTTQETQYF
TGCGCCAGCAGCCAACCGGACAGTACGACTCAAGAGACCCAGTACTTC
>-|15|-|TRBV11-3|TRBJ2-1
CASSSWGSSNNEQFF
TGTGCCAGCAGCAGCTGGGGCTCCTCGAACAATGAGCAGTTCTTC
>-|16|TRBD2|TRBV18|TRBJ2-2
CASSPRLAGNTGELFF
TGTGCCAGCTCACCACGACTAGCGGGTAACACCGGGGAGCTGTTTTTT
>-|14|-|TRBV9|TRBJ2-7
CASSVDGRLNEQYF
TGTGCCAGCAGCGTAGACGGGAGACTCAACGAGCAGTACTTC
>-|16|TRBD2|TRBV4-1|TRBJ2-5
CASSQGRLAGQETQYF
TGCGCCAGCAGCCAAGGGAGACTAGCGGGCCAAGAGACCCAGTACTTC
>-|17|-|TRBV27|TRBJ1-1
CASSLSPPTGLNTEAFF
TGTGCCAGCAGTTTATCGCCCCCGACAGGCCTCAACACTGAAGCTTTCTTT
>-|15|TRBD1|TRBV4-2|TRBJ1-1
CASSHEQGVYTEAFF
TGTGCCAGCAGCCATGAACAGGGGGTTTACACTGAAGCTTTCTTT
>-|12|-|TRBV2|TRBJ2-3
CASSYSTDTQYF
TGTGCCAGCTCCTACAGCACAGATACGCAGTATTTT
>-|13|-|TRBV30|TRBJ1-1
CAWSWQTNTEAFF
TGTGCCTGGAGTTGGCAAACCAACACTGAAGCTTTCTTT
>once|11|-|TRBV20-1|TRBJ2-1
CSARADNEQFF
TGCAGTGCTAGGGCCGACAATGAGCAGTTCTTC
>-|16|TRBD2|TRBV5-6|TRBJ2-7
CASSTYLLAATYEQYF
TGTGCCAGCAGCACTTACCTACTAGCGGCGACCTACGAGCAGTACTTC
>once|13|-|TRBV18|TRBJ2-4
CASSPGLGYIQYF
TGTGCCAGCTCACCGGGACTGGGGTACATTCAGTACTTC
>once|13|-|TRBV13|TRBJ2-1
CASSPDSYNEQFF
TGTGCCAGCAGCCCAGACTCCTACAATGAGCAGTTCTTC
>-|16|-|TRBV4-1|TRBJ1-2
CASSQDLGARGDGYTF
TGCGCCAGCAGCCAAGATTTGGGGGCTCGAGGTGATGGCTACACCTTC
>-|16|-|TRBV15|TRBJ2-6
CATTGTQRSGANVLTF
TGTGCCACTACCGGGACACAACGCTCTGGGGCCAACGTCCTGACTTTC
>-|15|TRBD2|TRBV2|TRBJ2-3
CASSEASGSGDTQYF
TGTGCCAGCAGTGAGGCTAGCGGGAGCGGAGATACGCAGTATTTT
>-|15|TRBD2|TRBV27|TRBJ2-5
CASSPRLAGYETQYF
TGTGCCAGCAGTCCGCGCCTAGCGGGATATGAGACCCAGTACTTC
>-|15|-|TRBV6-1|TRBJ2-1
CASTQEQGTYNEQFF
TGTGCCAGCACCCAAGAGCAGGGGACCTACAATGAGCAGTTCTTC
>-|15|-|TRBV6-5|TRBJ2-3
CASSYWRTGTDTQYF
TGTGCCAGCAGTTACTGGAGGACAGGCACAGATACGCAGTATTTT
>-|11|-|TRBV7-9|TRBJ2-1
CASSPTSEQFF
TGTGCCAGCAGCCCAACATCCGAGCAGTTCTTC
>-|14|-|TRBV6-4|TRBJ1-1
CASSATGGNTEAFF
TGTGCCAGCAGCGCCACGGGGGGGAACACTGAAGCTTTCTTT
>-|16|TRBD2|TRBV7-2|TRBJ2-3
CASSSRTSGNTDTQYF
TGTGCCAGCAGCTCCCGGACTAGCGGGAACACAGATACGCAGTATTTT
>-|12|-|TRBV5-8|TRBJ2-7
CASSPTAYEQYF
TGTGCCAGCAGCCCCACAGCCTACGAGCAGTACTTC
>-|14|-|TRBV15|TRBJ1-1
CATSPRQGSGEAFF
TGTGCCACCAGCCCCCGGCAGGGGAGTGGTGAAGCTTTCTTT
>-|16|TRBD1|TRBV27|TRBJ1-1
CASSFIRGLSGTEAFF
TGTGCCAGCAGTTTTATTAGGGGGCTGTCGGGCACTGAAGCTTTCTTT
>few|15|TRBD1|TRBV4-1|TRBJ2-7
CASSQERTGGYERYF
TGCGCCAGCAGCCAAGAAAGGACAGGGGGCTACGAGCGGTACTTC
>-|15|TRBD1|TRBV6-6|TRBJ2-7
CASSYSGTGGNEQYF
TGTGCCAGCAGTTACTCCGGGACAGGGGGGAACGAGCAGTACTTC
>-|17|TRBD2|TRBV30|TRBJ2-1
CAWSPQWRESSYNEQFF
TGTGCCTGGAGCCCCCAGTGGCGGGAGAGCTCCTACAATGAGCAGTTCTTC
>-|15|-|TRBV5-1|TRBJ2-1
CASSETNPPYNEQFF
TGCGCCAGCAGCGAGACTAACCCCCCGTACAATGAGCAGTTCTTC
>-|13|TRBD1|TRBV7-8|TRBJ1-5
CASSQGAGQPQHF
TGTGCCAGCAGCCAGGGGGCAGGACAGCCCCAGCATTTT
>-|15|-|TRBV5-4|TRBJ2-2
CASSLLAGHTGELFF
TGTGCCAGCAGCTTGCTCGCGGGGCACACCGGGGAGCTGTTTTTT
>-|15|TRBD2|TRBV5-1|TRBJ2-1
CASSSLAGVANEQFF
TGCGCCAGCAGCTCCCTAGCGGGAGTCGCCAATGAGCAGTTCTTC
>-|12|TRBD2|TRBV7-6|TRBJ2-7
CASGRLAAEQYF
TGTGCCAGCGGCCGACTAGCGGCCGAGCAGTACTTC
>-|20|TRBD1|TRBV15|TRBJ1-5
CATSRDRRDRGLSGNQPQHF
TGTGCCACCAGCAGAGATCGGAGGGACAGGGGGCTTAGTGGCAATCAGCCCCAGCATTTT
>-|13|TRBD2|TRBV2|TRBJ2-7
CASLGRERYEQYF
TGTGCCAGCTTGGGGAGGGAAAGATACGAGCAGTACTTC